In this sample, the clone carrying this T cell receptor (beta chain) turned up a few times. The antigen is not known. During construction of the library, unique molecular identifiers were attached to individual cDNA molecules for quantitative, reproducible TCR counting. In the authors' workflow: Counting gave a median of around 89,000 TCRs per sample, with values ranging from about 23,224 to 690,600. Each CDR3 protein gets one entry after TCRdb re-called the 5' RACE reads with MiXCR. It is TCRdb's table, rather than the study itself, that gives the V and J calls and clone size. This sample has under 150,000 distinct CDR3 sequences, with approximately 20% found just once. This CDR3 contains 16 residues. Germline CDR1 reads PRHDT; CDR2 reads FYEKMQ (reference sequence). Trimming cost V 3 bases and J 1 base, with 15 bases left between them. The data originate from a study of human T cells and chemical hapten exposure. General study results and limits: The study found that DPC sensitization did not change TCRs above 1 in 1000 frequency.

The study extracted total RNA from unfractionated whole blood. The sequence was obtained from a human donor in good health. The chain links TRBV13 to TRBJ1-1; D possibly corresponds to TRBD1 (6 bases). The CDR3 sequence: CASSLGVGHWNTEAFF. In DNA, the CDR3 is TGTGCCAGCAGCTTGGGAGTGGGACACTGGAACACTGAAGCTTTCTTT. Filled out from reference TRBV13 and TRBJ1-1, the complete variable domain reads AAGVIQSPRHLIKEKRETATLKCYPIPRHDTVYWYQQGPGQDPQFLISFYEKMQSDKGSIPDRFSAQQFSDYHSELNMSSLELGDSALYFCASSLGVGHWNTEAFFGQGTRLTVV.